Below, 24 T cell receptor beta chains from the same sample are listed, as sequenced in a study of molecular identifiers for immune sequencing clone quantification. Via MiXCR, TCRdb re-called the PCR reads, giving one row per CDR3 protein. This repertoire shows 300,000 to 400,000 distinct CDR3 sequences, about a fifth found once; its top ten account for 0.7% to 0.9%. Sequencing used naive CD8+ T cells from blood, with Jurkat cell RNA spiked in. As to subset: FACS-sorted CD8+CD4-CCR7+CD45RA+ naive T cells. These receptors were collected from a human donor in good health. Some libraries in this study had Jurkat cell RNA spiked in.

The CDR3 coding sequence is TGCGCCAGCAGCCACGGACAGGGGGCCGGGAACACTGAAGCTTTCTTT. It translates to CASSHGQGAGNTEAFF. This rearrangement joins TRBV4-1 to TRBJ1-1; 11 bases fit TRBD1. Trimming removed 3 bases from V and 1 base from J; junction bases left unmatched: 4. CDR3 length equals 16 residues. The V gene's germline CDR1 is MGHRA and CDR2 YSYEKL.

This clonotype has a count of ten or more. The CDR3 region is CASATGGAEQYF. Written as DNA, the CDR3 is TGTGCCAGCGCGACAGGGGGCGCCGAGCAGTACTTC. The chain has TRBV28 and TRBJ2-7; 10 bases align to TRBD1. Germline assignment: CDR1 MDHEN and CDR2 SYDVKM. J lost 6 bases, V lost 8 bases, and 4 bases had no gene match. The CDR3 consists of 12 residues.

The chain has TRBV3-1 and TRBJ1-1; a possible D gene is TRBD1 (5 bases). The CDR3 covers 14 residues. Trimming removed 2 bases from V and 2 bases from J, with 9 bases in between. Germline V gives CDR1 LGHDT, CDR2 YNNKEL (reference sequence). This CDR3 reads CASSQYDSNTEAFF. The CDR3 DNA reads as TGTGCCAGCAGCCAATATGACAGTAACACTGAAGCTTTCTTT.

Of note for this clonotype: A much larger clone lies a single base off, so this may be a read error. The chain recombines TRBV3-1 with TRBJ1-2; 7 positions match TRBD1. CDR1 LGHDT and CDR2 YNNKEL come from the germline V gene (reference sequence). This CDR3 is 16 amino acids long. DNA of the CDR3: TGTGCCAGCAGCTTCTCCGGGACAGCCCCGCTCTATGGCCACACCTTC. Translating gives CASSFSGTAPLYGHTF.

This clonotype was seen repeatedly, ten times or more. This chain links TRBV20-1 with TRBJ2-7; D may be TRBD1 (5 bases). The V end was cut by 0 bases, the J end by 2 bases, with 8 bases between. The CDR3 spans 13 residues. CDR1 and CDR2 (germline): DFQATT, SNEGSKA (reference sequence). In DNA, the CDR3 is TGCAGTGCTAGAGAGGGGCCCGCCTACGAGCAGTACTTC. Protein: CSAREGPAYEQYF.

This clonotype was recorded many times. The V and J genes are TRBV27 and TRBJ1-5; D may be TRBD1 (5 bases). The V gene's germline CDR1 is MNHEY and CDR2 SMNVEV (reference sequence). There are 14 residues in the CDR3. Trimming took off 1 base at V and 3 bases at J, with 7 bases between the two ends. The CDR3 loop is CASSLLQDNQPQHF. The CDR3 nucleotides read TGTGCCAGCAGTTTATTACAGGACAATCAGCCCCAGCATTTT.

This chain uses TRBV27 with TRBJ2-1; possibly TRBD1 for D (5 bases). V gave up 2 bases and J gave up 7 bases, with 12 bases separating them. Germline loops: CDR1 MNHEY, CDR2 SMNVEV (reference sequence). This CDR3 comprises 14 residues. The chain's CDR3 is CASSLGGAPNEQFF. DNA of the CDR3: TGTGCCAGCAGTTTAGGTGGGGCACCGAATGAGCAGTTCTTC.

There are many counts of this clonotype. The chain has TRBV7-9 and TRBJ1-2; a possible D gene is TRBD1 (6 bases). V was pared by 4 bases and J by 3 bases, with 9 bases between. Looked up from germline, CDR1 is SEHNR and CDR2 is FQNEAQ (reference sequence). CDR3 size: 13 residues. CDR3: CASSSGQYYGYTF. The DNA for the CDR3 is TGTGCCAGCAGCTCAGGACAGTACTATGGCTACACCTTC. Full variable domain (missing parts from reference TRBV7-9 and TRBJ1-2): DTGVSQNPRHKITKRGQNVTFRCDPISEHNRLYWYRQTLGQGPEFLTYFQNEAQLEKSRLLSDRFSAERPKGSFSTLEIQRTEQGDSAMYLCASSSGQYYGYTFGSGTRLTVV.

This clonotype showed up many times. The V and J genes are TRBV11-2 and TRBJ2-3; 10 nucleotides agree with TRBD1. CDR1 SGHAT and CDR2 FQNNGV come from the germline V gene. The ends lost 3 bases at V and 8 bases at J; junction bases unmatched: 8. The CDR3 covers 15 residues. The DNA for the CDR3 is TGTGCCAGCAGCTTTGGGACAGGGGTCGGTGGTACGCAGTATTTT. It translates to CASSFGTGVGGTQYF.

The chain is built from TRBV20-1 and TRBJ2-1, with TRBD2 as a possible D gene (6 bases). V lost 0 bases and J 8 bases, leaving 14 bases between the germline ends. The CDR3 runs to 14 residues. Germline loops: CDR1 DFQATT, CDR2 SNEGSKA (reference sequence). This CDR3 reads CSARDMSGAHEQFF. The CDR3 nucleotides are TGCAGTGCTAGAGATATGTCGGGAGCGCATGAGCAGTTCTTC.

This clonotype came up a few times. The chain uses TRBV7-9 and TRBJ2-5; 7 bases align to TRBD1. CDR3 length equals 14 residues. The germline gives CDR1 SEHNR, CDR2 FQNEAQ (reference sequence). Trimming removed 5 bases from V and 5 bases from J; junction bases left unmatched: 8. The CDR3 is CASSLTGISETQYF. CDR3 bases: TGTGCCAGCAGCCTGACAGGGATTAGCGAGACCCAGTACTTC.

This clonotype was counted many times. The chain uses TRBV7-8 and TRBJ2-5, with D unresolved. The CDR3 totals 13 residues. V was shortened by 1 base and J by 6 bases, with 9 bases between the two germline ends. Germline values: CDR1 SGHVS, CDR2 FQNEAQ. The CDR3 here is CASSLVRAKTQYF. For the CDR3, the DNA is TGTGCCAGCAGCTTAGTCCGGGCGAAGACCCAGTACTTC.

The chain is built from TRBV6-2 or TRBV6-3 and TRBJ2-3; TRBD1 matches at 8 bases. Looked up from germline, CDR1 is MNHEY and CDR2 is SVGEGT. The CDR3 extends over 18 amino acids. V shed 2 bases, J shed 2 bases, and the junction held 12 bases outside the gene matches. CDR3 region: CASSYPIQGVFVTDTQYF. The CDR3 region has the DNA TGTGCCAGCAGTTACCCCATACAGGGGGTATTTGTCACAGATACGCAGTATTTT.

This clonotype was counted at least ten times. The chain couples TRBV6-5 to TRBJ1-4; D not resolved. Per germline, CDR1 MNHEY and CDR2 SVGAGI. Trimming removed 5 bases at V and 6 bases at J, with 10 bases between. This CDR3 contains 13 residues. The CDR3 sequence is CASSNPEDEKLFF. As DNA, the CDR3 is TGTGCCAGCAGTAACCCAGAAGATGAAAAACTGTTTTTT.

This clonotype was counted between two and nine times. V and J are TRBV19 and TRBJ2-2; 9 nucleotides agree with TRBD1. With V trimmed by 10 bases and J by 2 bases, 5 bases remained unmatched. Per the germline V gene, CDR1 is LNHDA and CDR2 is SQIVND (reference sequence). CDR3 length: 14 amino acids. Here the CDR3 reads CATDRGFNTGELFF. In DNA, the CDR3 is TGTGCCACCGACAGGGGGTTCAACACCGGGGAGCTGTTTTTT.

The chain employs TRBV4-3 and TRBJ1-3; no definite D call. The germline V gene encodes CDR1 LGHNA and CDR2 YSLEER. Trimming removed 0 bases at V and 7 bases at J, with 10 bases between. The length of the CDR3 is 14 residues. CDR3 DNA: TGCGCCAGCAGCCAAGACACCTCTTGGAACACCATATATTTT. As protein: CASSQDTSWNTIYF.

The V call is TRBV27, the J call TRBJ2-7; D is undetermined. The V end lost 0 bases, the J end lost 2 bases, and 5 bases lay between the germline ends. This CDR3 region has 13 residues. In germline, CDR1 is MNHEY, CDR2 SMNVEV (reference sequence). DNA of the CDR3: TGTGCCAGCAGTTTATCGGTGACCTACGAGCAGTACTTC. It translates to CASSLSVTYEQYF.

This clonotype was recorded at least ten times. The chain joins TRBV2 to TRBJ2-1; weak D call: TRBD2 (5 bases). The CDR3 has 16 amino acids. Germline V gene sequence: CDR1 SNHLY, CDR2 FYNNEI. V was clipped by 4 bases and J by 2 bases, with 15 bases between them. CDR3 nucleotide sequence: TGTGCCAGCAGTGGCCCCCTTGCGGGTCCCTACAATGAGCAGTTCTTC. It translates to CASSGPLAGPYNEQFF.

This clonotype was counted ten times or more. V usage is TRBV3-1 and J usage is TRBJ2-6, with D uncertain. The CDR3 extends over 15 amino acids. Per germline, CDR1 LGHDT and CDR2 YNNKEL (reference sequence). Trimming cost V 1 base and J 0 bases, with 4 bases left between them. CDR3 region: CASSQVGSGANVLTF. CDR3 coding DNA: TGTGCCAGCAGCCAAGTAGGCTCTGGGGCCAACGTCCTGACTTTC.

This clonotype was observed at least ten times. V and J are TRBV27 and TRBJ1-5; D is unclear. Trimming removed 5 bases from V and 4 bases from J, with 9 bases in between. Per germline, CDR1 MNHEY and CDR2 SMNVEV (reference sequence). The CDR3 has 13 amino acids. The CDR3 DNA sequence: TGTGCCAGCAGTATTTTTGAGAATCAGCCCCAGCATTTT. It is translated as CASSIFENQPQHF.

Points on this clonotype: A read error is possible here, since a much larger clone lies one base away. The chain has TRBV30 and TRBJ2-3; 11 bases map to TRBD2. CDR3 length equals 16 residues. CDR1 is GTSNPN and CDR2 is SVGIG in the germline V gene (reference sequence). V dropped 3 bases and J dropped 4; count of bases not matched to a gene: 9. CDR3 sequence: CAWSETSGGSADTQYF. In DNA form, the CDR3 reads TGTGCCTGGAGCGAAACTAGCGGGGGCAGCGCAGATACGCAGTATTTT.

With respect to this clonotype: It may be a read error: a sequence one base away is much more abundant. The chain carries TRBV9 and TRBJ2-3; 7 nucleotides agree with TRBD2. Germline loops: CDR1 SGDLS, CDR2 YYNGEE. With V trimmed by 4 bases and J by 7 bases, 9 bases remained unmatched. This CDR3 region has 14 residues. As DNA, the CDR3 is TGTGCCAGCAGCAGGGAGCGGGACGTGAATACGCAGTATTTT. Translating gives CASSRERDVNTQYF.

Ten or more counts support this clonotype. This rearrangement joins TRBV24-1 to TRBJ2-2; 9 bases fit TRBD1. J lost 7 bases, V lost 4 bases, and 9 bases had no gene match. Germline loops: CDR1 KGHDR, CDR2 SFDVKD. The CDR3 extends over 16 amino acids. The CDR3 coding sequence is TGTGCCACCAGTGACAAGGACAGGGGATCCATCGGGGAGCTGTTTTTT. Translated, it gives CATSDKDRGSIGELFF.

At least ten counts were recorded for this clonotype. This sequence joins TRBV4-3 and TRBJ1-3, with 7 bases lining up with TRBD1. Germline trimming cut 3 bases from V and 0 bases from J; bases unmatched to any gene: 5. The V gene's germline CDR1 is LGHNA and CDR2 YSLEER. The CDR3 extends over 16 amino acids. CDR3 protein: CASSQWTGSSGNTIYF. Here the CDR3 DNA reads TGCGCCAGCAGCCAGTGGACAGGAAGCTCTGGAAACACCATATATTTT.